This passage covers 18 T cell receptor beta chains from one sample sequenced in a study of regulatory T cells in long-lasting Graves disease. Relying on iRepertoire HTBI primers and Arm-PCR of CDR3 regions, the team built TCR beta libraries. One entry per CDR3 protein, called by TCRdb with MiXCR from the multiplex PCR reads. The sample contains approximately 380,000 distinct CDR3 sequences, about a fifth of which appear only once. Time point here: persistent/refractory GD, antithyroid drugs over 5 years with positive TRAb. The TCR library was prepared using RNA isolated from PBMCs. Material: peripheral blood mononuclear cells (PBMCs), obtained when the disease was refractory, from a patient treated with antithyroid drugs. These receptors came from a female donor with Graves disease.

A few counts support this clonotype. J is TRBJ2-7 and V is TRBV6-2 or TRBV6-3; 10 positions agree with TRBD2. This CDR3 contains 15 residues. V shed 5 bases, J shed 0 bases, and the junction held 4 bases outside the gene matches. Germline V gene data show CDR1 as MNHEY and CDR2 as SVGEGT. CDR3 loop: CASSPASGSSYEQYF. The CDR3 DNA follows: TGTGCCAGCAGTCCCGCTAGCGGGAGCTCCTACGAGCAGTACTTC.

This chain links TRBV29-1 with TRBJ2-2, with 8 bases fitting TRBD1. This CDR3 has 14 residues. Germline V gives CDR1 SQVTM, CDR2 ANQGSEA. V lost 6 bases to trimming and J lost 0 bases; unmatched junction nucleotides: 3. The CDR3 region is CSVTDRANTGELFF. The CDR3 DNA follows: TGCAGCGTGACGGACAGGGCGAACACCGGGGAGCTGTTTTTT.

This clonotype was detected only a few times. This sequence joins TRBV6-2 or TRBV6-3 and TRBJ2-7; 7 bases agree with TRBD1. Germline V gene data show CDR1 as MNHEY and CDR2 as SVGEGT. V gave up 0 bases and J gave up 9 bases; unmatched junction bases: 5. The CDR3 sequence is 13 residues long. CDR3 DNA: TGTGCCAGCAGTTACTCGACAGGGCCTGCGCAGTACTTC. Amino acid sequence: CASSYSTGPAQYF.

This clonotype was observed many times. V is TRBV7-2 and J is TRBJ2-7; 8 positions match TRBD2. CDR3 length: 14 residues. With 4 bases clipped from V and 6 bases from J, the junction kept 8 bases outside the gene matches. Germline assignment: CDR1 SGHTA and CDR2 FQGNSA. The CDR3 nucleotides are TGTGCCAGCAGCTCCCCCGGGAGGGGAGGCGAGCAGTACTTC. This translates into CASSSPGRGGEQYF.

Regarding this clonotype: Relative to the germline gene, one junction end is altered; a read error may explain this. This chain's CDR3 is CASSEGQGDSHLHF. CDR3 nucleotide sequence: TGCGCCAGCAGTGAGGGACAGGGAGATTCACACCTCCACTTT. This chain connects TRBV10-1 to TRBJ1-6; TRBD1 agrees at 8 bases. Germline V gene lookup returns CDR1 WNHNN and CDR2 SYGVQD (reference sequence). CDR3 size: 14 residues.

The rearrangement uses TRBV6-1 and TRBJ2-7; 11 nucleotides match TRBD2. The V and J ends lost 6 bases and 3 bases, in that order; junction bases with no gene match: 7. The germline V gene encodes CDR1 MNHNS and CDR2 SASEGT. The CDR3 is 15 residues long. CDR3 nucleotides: TGTGCCAGCAGCGAGGGACTAGCGGTGAACTACGAGCAGTACTTC. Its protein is CASSEGLAVNYEQYF.

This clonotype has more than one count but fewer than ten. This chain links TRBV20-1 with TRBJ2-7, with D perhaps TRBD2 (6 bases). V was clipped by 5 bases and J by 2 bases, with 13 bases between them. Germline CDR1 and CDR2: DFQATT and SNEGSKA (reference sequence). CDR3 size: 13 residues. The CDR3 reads CSASRDFPYEQYF. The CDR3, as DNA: TGCAGTGCTTCCCGGGACTTTCCCTACGAGCAGTACTTC.

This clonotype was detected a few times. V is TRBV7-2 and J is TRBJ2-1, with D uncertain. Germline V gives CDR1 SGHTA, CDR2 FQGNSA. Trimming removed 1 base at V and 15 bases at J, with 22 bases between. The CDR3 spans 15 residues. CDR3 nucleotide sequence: TGTGCCAGCAGCTTAGTAGCCGTTAGGATTCCGCGGCGGTTCTTC. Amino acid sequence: CASSLVAVRIPRRFF.

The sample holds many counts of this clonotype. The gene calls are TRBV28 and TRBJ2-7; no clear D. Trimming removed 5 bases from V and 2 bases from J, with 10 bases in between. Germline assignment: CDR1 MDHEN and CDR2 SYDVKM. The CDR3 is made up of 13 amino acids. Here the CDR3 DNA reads TGTGCCAGCAGTCCGCCGGGTGCCTACGAGCAGTACTTC. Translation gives CASSPPGAYEQYF.

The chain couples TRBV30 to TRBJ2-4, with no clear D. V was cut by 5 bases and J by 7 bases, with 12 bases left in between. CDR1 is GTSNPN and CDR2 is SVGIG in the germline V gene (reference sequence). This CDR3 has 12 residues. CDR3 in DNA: TGTGCCTGGGCCGGGCCCGGGAACATTCAGTACTTC. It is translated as CAWAGPGNIQYF.

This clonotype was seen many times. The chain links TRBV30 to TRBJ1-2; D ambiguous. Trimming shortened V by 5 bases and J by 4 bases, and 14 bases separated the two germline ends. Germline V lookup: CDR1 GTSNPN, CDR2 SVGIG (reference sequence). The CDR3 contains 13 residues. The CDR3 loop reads CAWSWEEGYGYTF. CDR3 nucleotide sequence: TGTGCCTGGTCCTGGGAGGAGGGCTATGGCTACACCTTC. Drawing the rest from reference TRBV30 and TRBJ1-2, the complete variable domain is SQTIHQWPATLVQPVGSPLSLECTVEGTSNPNLYWYRQAAGRGLQLLFYSVGIGQISSEVPQNLSASRPQDRQFILSSKKLLLSDSGFYLCAWSWEEGYGYTFGSGTRLTVV.

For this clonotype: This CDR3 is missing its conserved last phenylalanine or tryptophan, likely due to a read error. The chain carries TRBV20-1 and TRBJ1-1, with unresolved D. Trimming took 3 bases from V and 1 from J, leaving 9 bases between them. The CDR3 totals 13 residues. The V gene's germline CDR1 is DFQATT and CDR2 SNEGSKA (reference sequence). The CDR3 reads CSARAPRNTEAFS. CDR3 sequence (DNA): TGCAGTGCTAGGGCCCCCCGGAACACTGAAGCTTTCTCT.

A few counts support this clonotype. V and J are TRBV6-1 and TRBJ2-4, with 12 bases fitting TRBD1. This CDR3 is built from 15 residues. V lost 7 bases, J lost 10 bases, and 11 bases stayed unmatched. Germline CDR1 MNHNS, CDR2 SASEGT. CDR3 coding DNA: TGTGCCAGCAAGACCTTGGGACAGGGGGCAGGGATTCAGTACTTC. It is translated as CASKTLGQGAGIQYF.

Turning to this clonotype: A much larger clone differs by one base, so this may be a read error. CDR3 sequence reads: CASSLTGGAQSGAFF. The CDR3 DNA follows: TGTGCCAGCAGCTTAACAGGGGGGGCGCAGAGTGGAGCTTTCTTT. This rearrangement joins TRBV7-3 to TRBJ1-1; a weak D match, TRBD1 (6 bases). V lost 0 bases to trimming and J lost 10 bases, with 18 bases between them. The CDR3 spans 15 residues. Germline CDR1 SGHTA, CDR2 FQGTGA. Filled out from reference TRBV7-3 and TRBJ1-1, the complete variable domain reads GAGVSQTPSNKVTEKGKYVELRCDPISGHTALYWYRQSLGQGPEFLIYFQGTGAADDSGLPNDRFFAVRPEGSVSTLKIQRTERGDSAVYLCASSLTGGAQSGAFFGQGTRLTVV.

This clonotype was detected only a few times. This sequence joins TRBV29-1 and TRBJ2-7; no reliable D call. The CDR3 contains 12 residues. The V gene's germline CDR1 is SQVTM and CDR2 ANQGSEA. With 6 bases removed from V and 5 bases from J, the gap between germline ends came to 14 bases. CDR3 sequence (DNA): TGCAGCGTAGGGCCCCGGGCGGACGAGCAGTACTTC. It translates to CSVGPRADEQYF.

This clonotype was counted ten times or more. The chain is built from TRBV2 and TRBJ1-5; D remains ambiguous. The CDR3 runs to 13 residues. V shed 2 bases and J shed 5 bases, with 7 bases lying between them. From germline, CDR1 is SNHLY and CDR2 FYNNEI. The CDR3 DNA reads TGTGCCAGCAGTGAAAACGGAGATCAGCCCCAGCATTTT. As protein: CASSENGDQPQHF.

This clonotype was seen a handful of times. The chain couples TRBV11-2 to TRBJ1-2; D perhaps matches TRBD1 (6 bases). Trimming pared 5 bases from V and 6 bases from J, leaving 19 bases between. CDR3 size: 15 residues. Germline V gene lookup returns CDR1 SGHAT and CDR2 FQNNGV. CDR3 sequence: CASSLPYGQGNGYTF. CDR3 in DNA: TGTGCCAGCAGCCTTCCCTATGGGCAGGGGAATGGCTACACCTTC.

This CDR3 reads CSARDQASYEQYF. The CDR3 DNA follows: TGCAGTGCTAGAGATCAGGCCTCCTACGAGCAGTACTTC. The rearrangement links TRBV20-1 to TRBJ2-7; D is unclear. CDR3 length: 13 residues. CDR1 DFQATT and CDR2 SNEGSKA come from the germline V gene (reference sequence). The V and J ends lost 0 bases and 0 bases respectively, with 6 bases between them.